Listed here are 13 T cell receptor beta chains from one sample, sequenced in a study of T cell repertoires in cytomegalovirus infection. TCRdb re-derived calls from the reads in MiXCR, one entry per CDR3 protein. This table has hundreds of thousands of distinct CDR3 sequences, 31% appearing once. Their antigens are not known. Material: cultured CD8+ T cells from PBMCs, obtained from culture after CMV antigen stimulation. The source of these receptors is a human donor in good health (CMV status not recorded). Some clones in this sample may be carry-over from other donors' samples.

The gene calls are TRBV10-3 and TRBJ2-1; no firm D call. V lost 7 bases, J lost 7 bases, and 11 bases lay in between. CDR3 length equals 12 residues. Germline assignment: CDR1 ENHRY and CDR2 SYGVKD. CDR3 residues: CAINTRPNEQFF. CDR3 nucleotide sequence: TGTGCCATCAACACCAGGCCAAATGAGCAGTTCTTC.

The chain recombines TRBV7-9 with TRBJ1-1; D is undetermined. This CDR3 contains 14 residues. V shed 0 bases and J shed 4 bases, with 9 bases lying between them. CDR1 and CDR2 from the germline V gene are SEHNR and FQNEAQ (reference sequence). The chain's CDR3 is CASSLASEGTEAFF. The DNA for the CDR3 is TGTGCCAGCAGCTTAGCCTCCGAGGGCACTGAAGCTTTCTTT.

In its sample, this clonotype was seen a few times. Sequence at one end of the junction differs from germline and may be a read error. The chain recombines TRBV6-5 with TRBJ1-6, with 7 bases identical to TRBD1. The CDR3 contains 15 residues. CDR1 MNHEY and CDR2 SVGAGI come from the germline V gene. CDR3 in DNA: TGTGCCAGCAGTTACGCGGGACAGCCTAATTTACCCCTCCACTTT. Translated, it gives CASSYAGQPNLPLHF.

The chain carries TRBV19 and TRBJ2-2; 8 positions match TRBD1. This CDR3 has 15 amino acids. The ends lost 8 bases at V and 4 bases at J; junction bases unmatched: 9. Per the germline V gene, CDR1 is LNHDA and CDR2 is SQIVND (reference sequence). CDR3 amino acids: CASSLGQVVTGELFF. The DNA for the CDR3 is TGTGCCAGTTCCTTGGGACAGGTCGTCACCGGGGAGCTGTTTTTT. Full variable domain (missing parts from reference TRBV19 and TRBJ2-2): DGGITQSPKYLFRKEGQNVTLSCEQNLNHDAMYWYRQDPGQGLRLIYYSQIVNDFQKGDIAEGYSVSREKKESFPLTVTSAQKNPTAFYLCASSLGQVVTGELFFGEGSRLTVL.

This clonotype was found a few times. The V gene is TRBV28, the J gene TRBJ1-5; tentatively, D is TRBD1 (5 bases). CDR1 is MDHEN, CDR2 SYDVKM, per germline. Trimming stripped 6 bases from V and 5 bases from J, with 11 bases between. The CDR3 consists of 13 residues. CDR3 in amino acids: CASSQIRDQPQHF. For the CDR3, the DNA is TGTGCCAGCAGCCAAATCAGGGATCAGCCCCAGCATTTT. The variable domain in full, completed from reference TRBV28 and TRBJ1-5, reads DVKVTQSSRYLVKRTGEKVFLECVQDMDHENMFWYRQDPGLGLRLIYFSYDVKMKEKGDIPEGYSVSREKKERFSLILESASTNQTSMYLCASSQIRDQPQHFGDGTRLSIL.

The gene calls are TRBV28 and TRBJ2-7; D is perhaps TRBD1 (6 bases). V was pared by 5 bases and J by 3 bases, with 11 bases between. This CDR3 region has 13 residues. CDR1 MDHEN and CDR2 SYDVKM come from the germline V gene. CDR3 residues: CASSLRTDYEQYV. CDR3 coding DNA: TGTGCCAGCAGTCTCCGGACAGACTACGAGCAGTACGTC.

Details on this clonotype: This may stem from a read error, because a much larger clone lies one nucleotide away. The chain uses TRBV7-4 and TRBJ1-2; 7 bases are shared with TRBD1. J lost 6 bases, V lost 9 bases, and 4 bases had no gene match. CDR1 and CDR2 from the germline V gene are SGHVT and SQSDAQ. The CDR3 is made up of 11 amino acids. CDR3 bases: TGTGCCAGGCAGGGGGACCATGGCTACACCTTC. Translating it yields CARQGDHGYTF.

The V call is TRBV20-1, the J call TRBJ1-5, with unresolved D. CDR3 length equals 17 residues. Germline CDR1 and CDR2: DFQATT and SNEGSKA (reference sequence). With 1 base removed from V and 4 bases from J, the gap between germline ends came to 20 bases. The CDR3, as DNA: TGCAGTGCTAGAGGTGGATCCAGGCAGGCCCTAAATCAGCCCCAGCATTTT. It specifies CSARGGSRQALNQPQHF.

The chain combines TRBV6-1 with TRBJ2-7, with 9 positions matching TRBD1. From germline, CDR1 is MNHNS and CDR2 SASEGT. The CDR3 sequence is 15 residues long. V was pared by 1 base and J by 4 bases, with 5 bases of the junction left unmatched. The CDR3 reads CASSEVDRGEYEQYF. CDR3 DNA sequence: TGTGCCAGCAGTGAAGTGGACAGGGGAGAGTACGAGCAGTACTTC.

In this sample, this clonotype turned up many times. The CDR3 spells CASSHGGKRDYEQYV. In DNA, the CDR3 is TGTGCCAGCAGCCACGGGGGGAAGCGAGACTACGAGCAGTACGTC. The V gene is TRBV7-4, the J gene TRBJ2-7; 7 nucleotides match TRBD2. The CDR3 extends over 15 amino acids. J lost 3 bases, V lost 5 bases, and 10 bases had no gene match. Germline CDR1 reads SGHVT; CDR2 reads SQSDAQ.

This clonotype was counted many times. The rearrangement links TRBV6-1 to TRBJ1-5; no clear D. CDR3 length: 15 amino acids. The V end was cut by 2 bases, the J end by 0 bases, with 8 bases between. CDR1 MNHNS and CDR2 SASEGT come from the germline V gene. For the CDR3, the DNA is TGTGCCAGCAGTGAATGGGGATCTAGCAATCAGCCCCAGCATTTT. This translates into CASSEWGSSNQPQHF.

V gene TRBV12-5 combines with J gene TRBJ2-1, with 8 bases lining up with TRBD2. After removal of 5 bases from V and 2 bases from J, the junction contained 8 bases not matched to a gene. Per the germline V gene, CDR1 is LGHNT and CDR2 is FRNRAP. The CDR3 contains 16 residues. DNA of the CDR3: TGTGCTAGTGGTCCTCCGGGGGGGGGCGCCTACAATGAGCAGTTCTTC. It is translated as CASGPPGGGAYNEQFF.

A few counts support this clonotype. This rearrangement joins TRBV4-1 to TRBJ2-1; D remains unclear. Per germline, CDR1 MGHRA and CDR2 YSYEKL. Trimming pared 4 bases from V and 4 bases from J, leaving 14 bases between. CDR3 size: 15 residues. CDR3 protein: CASSPRTLGYNEQFF. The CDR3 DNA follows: TGCGCCAGCAGCCCCCGGACCTTAGGGTACAATGAGCAGTTCTTC.